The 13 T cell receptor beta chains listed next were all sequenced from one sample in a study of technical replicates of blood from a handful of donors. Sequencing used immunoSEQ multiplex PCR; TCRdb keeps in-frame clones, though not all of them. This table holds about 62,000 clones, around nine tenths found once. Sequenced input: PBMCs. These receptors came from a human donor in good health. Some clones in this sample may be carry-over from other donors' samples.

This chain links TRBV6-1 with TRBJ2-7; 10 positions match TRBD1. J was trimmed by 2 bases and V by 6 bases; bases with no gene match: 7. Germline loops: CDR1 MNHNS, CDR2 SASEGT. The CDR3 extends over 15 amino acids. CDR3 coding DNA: TGTGCCAGCAGCCTGGGACAGGGGATGGCCTACGAGCAGTACTTC. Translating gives CASSLGQGMAYEQYF.

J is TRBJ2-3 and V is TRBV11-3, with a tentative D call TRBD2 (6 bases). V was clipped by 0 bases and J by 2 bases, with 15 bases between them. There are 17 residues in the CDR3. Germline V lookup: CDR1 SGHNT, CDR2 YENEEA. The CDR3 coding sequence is TGTGCCAGCAGCTTAGATGGAACGGGGGAGATCACAGATACGCAGTATTTT. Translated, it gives CASSLDGTGEITDTQYF.

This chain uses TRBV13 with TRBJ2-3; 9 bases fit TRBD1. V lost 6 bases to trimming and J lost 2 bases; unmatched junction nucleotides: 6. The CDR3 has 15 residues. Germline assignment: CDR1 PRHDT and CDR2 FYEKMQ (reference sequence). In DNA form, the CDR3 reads TGTGCCAGCAGTCCCGGGACAGGGATCACAGATACGCAGTATTTT. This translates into CASSPGTGITDTQYF.

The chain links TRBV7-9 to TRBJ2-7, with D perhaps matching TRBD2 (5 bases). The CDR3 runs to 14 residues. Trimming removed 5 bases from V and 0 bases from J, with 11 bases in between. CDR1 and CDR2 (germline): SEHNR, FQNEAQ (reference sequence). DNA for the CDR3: TGTGCCAGCAGCCCCACTGGACTCTCCTACGAGCAGTACTTC. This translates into CASSPTGLSYEQYF.

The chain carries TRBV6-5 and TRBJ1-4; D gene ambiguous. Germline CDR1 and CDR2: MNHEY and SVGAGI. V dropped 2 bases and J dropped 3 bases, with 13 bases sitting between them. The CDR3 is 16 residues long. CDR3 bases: TGTGCCAGCAGTTACAGCAGACCTGCGGCTAATGAAAAACTGTTTTTT. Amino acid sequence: CASSYSRPAANEKLFF.

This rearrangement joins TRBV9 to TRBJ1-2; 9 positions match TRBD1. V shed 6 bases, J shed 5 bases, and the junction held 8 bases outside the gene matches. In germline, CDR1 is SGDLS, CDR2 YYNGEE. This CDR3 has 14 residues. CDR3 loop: CASNRGQDLYGYTF. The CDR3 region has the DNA TGTGCCAGCAACAGGGGGCAAGATCTGTATGGCTACACCTTC.

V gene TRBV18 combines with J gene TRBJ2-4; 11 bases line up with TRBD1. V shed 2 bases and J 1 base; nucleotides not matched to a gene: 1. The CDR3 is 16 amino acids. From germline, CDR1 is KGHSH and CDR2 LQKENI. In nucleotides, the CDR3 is TGTGCCAGCTCACCAGGACAGGGGGCGGCCAAAAACATTCAGTACTTC. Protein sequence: CASSPGQGAAKNIQYF. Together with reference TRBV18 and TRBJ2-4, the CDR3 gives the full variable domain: NAGVMQNPRHLVRRRGQEARLRCSPMKGHSHVYWYRQLPEEGLKFMVYLQKENIIDESGMPKERFSAEFPKEGPSILRIQQVVRGDSAAYFCASSPGQGAAKNIQYFGAGTRLSVL.

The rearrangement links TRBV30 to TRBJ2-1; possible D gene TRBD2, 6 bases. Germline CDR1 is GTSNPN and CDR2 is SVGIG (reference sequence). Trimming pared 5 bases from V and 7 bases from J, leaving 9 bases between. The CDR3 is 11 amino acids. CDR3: CAWRENNEQFF. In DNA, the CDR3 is TGTGCCTGGCGGGAGAATAATGAGCAGTTCTTC. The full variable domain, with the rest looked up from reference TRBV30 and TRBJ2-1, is SQTIHQWPATLVQPVGSPLSLECTVEGTSNPNLYWYRQAAGRGLQLLFYSVGIGQISSEVPQNLSASRPQDRQFILSSKKLLLSDSGFYLCAWRENNEQFFGPGTRLTVL.

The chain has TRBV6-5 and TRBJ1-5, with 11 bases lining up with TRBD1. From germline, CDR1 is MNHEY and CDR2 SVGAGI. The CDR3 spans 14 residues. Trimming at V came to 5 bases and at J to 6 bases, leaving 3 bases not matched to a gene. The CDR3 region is CASSRGTGGQPQHF. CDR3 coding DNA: TGTGCCAGCAGTCGTGGGACAGGGGGTCAGCCCCAGCATTTT.

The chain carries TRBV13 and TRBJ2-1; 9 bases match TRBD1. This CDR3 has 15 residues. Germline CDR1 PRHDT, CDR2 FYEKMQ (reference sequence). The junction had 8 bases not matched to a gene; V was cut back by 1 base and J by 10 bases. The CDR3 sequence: CASSLEGQGTSEQFF. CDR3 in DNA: TGTGCCAGCAGCTTAGAGGGACAGGGTACAAGCGAGCAGTTCTTC.

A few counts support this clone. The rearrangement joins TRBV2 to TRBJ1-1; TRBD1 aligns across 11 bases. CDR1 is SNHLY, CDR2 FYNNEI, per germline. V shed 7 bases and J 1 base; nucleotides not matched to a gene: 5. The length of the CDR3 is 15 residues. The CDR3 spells CASMGTGGSNTEAFF. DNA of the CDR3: TGTGCCAGCATGGGGACAGGGGGTTCGAACACTGAAGCTTTCTTT.

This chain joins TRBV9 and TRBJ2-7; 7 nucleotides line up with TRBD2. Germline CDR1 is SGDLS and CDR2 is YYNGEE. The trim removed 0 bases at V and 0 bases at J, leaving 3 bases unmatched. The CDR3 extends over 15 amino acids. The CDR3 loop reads CASSVGASGSYEQYF. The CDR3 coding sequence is TGTGCCAGCAGCGTAGGGGCTAGCGGCTCCTACGAGCAGTACTTC.

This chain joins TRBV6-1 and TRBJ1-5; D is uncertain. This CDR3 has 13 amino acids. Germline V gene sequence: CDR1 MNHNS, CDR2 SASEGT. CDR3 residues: CGASGAINQPQHF. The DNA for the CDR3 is TGTGGCGCATCGGGAGCAATCAATCAGCCCCAGCATTTT.